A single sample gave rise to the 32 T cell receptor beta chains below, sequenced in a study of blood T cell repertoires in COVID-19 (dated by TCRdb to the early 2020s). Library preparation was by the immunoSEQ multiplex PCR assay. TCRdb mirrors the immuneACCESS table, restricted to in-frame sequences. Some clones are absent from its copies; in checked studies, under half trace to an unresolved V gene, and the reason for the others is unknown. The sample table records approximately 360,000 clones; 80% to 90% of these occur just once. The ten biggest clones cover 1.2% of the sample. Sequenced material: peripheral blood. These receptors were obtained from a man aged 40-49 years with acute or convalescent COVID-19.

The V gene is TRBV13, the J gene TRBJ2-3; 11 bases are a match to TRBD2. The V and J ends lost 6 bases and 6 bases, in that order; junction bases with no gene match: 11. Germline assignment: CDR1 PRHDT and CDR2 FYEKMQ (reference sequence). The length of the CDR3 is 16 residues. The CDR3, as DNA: TGTGCCAGCAGAAGAAGACTAGCGGGGCTTGGCGATACGCAGTATTTT. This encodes CASRRRLAGLGDTQYF. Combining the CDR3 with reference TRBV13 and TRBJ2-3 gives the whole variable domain AAGVIQSPRHLIKEKRETATLKCYPIPRHDTVYWYQQGPGQDPQFLISFYEKMQSDKGSIPDRFSAQQFSDYHSELNMSSLELGDSALYFCASRRRLAGLGDTQYFGPGTRLTVL.

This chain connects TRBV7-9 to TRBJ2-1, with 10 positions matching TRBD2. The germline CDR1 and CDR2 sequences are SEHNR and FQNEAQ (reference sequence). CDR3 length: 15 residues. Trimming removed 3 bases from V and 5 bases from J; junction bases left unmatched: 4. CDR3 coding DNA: TGTGCCAGCAGCTTTAGCGGGGGGTACAACAATGAGCAGTTCTTC. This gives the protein CASSFSGGYNNEQFF. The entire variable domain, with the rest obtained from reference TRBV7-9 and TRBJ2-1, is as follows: DTGVSQNPRHKITKRGQNVTFRCDPISEHNRLYWYRQTLGQGPEFLTYFQNEAQLEKSRLLSDRFSAERPKGSFSTLEIQRTEQGDSAMYLCASSFSGGYNNEQFFGPGTRLTVL.

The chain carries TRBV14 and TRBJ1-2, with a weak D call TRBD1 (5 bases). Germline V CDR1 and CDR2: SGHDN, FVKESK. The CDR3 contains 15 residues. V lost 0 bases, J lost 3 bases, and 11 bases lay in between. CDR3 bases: TGTGCCAGCAGCCAAGATCCGGACACTTACTATGGCTACACCTTC. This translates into CASSQDPDTYYGYTF.

This CDR3 reads CASSLRVPGNTIYF. The CDR3 bases are TGCGCCAGCAGCCTCAGGGTTCCTGGAAACACCATATATTTT. The rearrangement joins TRBV4-1 to TRBJ1-3; perhaps TRBD1 as D (5 bases). The germline V gene has CDR1 MGHRA and CDR2 YSYEKL. The CDR3 runs to 14 residues. V was trimmed by 4 bases and J by 2 bases, leaving 9 bases between them.

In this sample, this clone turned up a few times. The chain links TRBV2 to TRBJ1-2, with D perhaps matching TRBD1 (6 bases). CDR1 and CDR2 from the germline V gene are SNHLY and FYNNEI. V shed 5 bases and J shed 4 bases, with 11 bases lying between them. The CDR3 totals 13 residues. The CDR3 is CASSPQGGYGYTF. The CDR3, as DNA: TGTGCCAGCAGTCCACAGGGCGGCTATGGCTACACCTTC.

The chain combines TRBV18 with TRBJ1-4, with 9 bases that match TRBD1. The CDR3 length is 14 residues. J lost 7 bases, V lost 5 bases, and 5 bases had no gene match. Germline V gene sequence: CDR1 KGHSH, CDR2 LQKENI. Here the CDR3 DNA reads TGTGCCAGCTCAGGACAGGGGATTGGTGAAAAACTGTTTTTT. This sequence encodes CASSGQGIGEKLFF.

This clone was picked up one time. The CDR3 loop reads CASTTPGTEGVREKLFF. In DNA form, the CDR3 reads TGTGCCAGCACCACTCCTGGGACGGAGGGTGTTAGGGAAAAACTGTTTTTT. V usage is TRBV28 and J usage is TRBJ1-4; TRBD1 is a possible D gene (5 bases). Germline V CDR1 and CDR2: MDHEN, SYDVKM. This CDR3 contains 17 residues. The ends were cut back, 7 bases at V and 8 bases at J, with 26 bases in the middle.

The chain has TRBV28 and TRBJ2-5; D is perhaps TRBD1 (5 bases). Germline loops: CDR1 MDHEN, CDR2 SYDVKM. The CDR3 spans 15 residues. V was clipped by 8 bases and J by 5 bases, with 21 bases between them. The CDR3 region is CASGVEGAVVETQYF. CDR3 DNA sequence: TGTGCCAGCGGAGTGGAAGGGGCTGTCGTGGAGACCCAGTACTTC.

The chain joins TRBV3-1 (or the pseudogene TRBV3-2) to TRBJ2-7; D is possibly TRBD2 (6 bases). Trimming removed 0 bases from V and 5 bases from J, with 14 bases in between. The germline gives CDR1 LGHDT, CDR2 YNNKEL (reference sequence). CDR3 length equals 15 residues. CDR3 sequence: CASSQDREVTNEQYF. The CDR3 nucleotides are TGTGCCAGCAGCCAAGACAGGGAGGTTACAAACGAGCAGTACTTC.

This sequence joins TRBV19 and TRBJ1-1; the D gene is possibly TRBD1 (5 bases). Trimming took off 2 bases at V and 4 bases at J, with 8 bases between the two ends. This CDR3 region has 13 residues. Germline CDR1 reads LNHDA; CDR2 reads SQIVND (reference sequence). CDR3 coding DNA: TGTGCCAGTAGTATAAACGGGGGCACTGAAGCTTTCTTT. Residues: CASSINGGTEAFF.

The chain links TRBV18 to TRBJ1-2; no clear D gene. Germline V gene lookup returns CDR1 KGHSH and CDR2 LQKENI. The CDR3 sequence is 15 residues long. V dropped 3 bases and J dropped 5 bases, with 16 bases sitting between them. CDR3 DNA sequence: TGTGCCAGCTCACCCCAGCAGGAAAGGAAATATGGCTACACCTTC. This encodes CASSPQQERKYGYTF.

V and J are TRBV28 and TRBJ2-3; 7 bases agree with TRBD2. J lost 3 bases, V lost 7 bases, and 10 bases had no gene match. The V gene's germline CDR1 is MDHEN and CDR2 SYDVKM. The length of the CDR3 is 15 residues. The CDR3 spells CASTQLGGRTDTQYF. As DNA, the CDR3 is TGTGCCAGCACCCAATTGGGCGGGAGAACAGATACGCAGTATTTT.

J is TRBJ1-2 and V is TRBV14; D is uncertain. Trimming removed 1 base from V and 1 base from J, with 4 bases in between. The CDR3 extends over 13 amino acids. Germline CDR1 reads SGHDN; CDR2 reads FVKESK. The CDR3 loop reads CASSQVSNYGYTF. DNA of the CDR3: TGTGCCAGCAGCCAAGTGAGTAACTATGGCTACACCTTC.

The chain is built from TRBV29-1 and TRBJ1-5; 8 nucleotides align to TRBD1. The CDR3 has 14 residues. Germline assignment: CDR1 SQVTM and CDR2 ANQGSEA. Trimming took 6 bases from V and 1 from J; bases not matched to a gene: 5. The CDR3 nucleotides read TGCAGCGTAGCAGGGGGCGGAAGCAATCAGCCCCAGCATTTT. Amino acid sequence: CSVAGGGSNQPQHF.

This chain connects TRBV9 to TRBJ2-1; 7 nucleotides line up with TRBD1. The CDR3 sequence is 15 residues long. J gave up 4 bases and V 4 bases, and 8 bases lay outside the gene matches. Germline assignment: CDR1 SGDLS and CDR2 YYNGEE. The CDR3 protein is CASSPERGQYNEQFF. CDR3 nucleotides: TGTGCCAGCAGCCCGGAGAGGGGGCAGTACAATGAGCAGTTCTTC.

The DNA for the CDR3 is TGCGCCAGCAGCTCGCCCCAGGGCGCCGGGCCGAATGAGCAGTTCTTC. This codes for CASSSPQGAGPNEQFF. The J gene is TRBJ2-1, the V gene TRBV5-1; tentatively, D is TRBD1 (5 bases). The CDR3 is made up of 16 amino acids. Germline V lookup: CDR1 SGHRS, CDR2 YFSETQ. V was clipped by 3 bases and J by 7 bases, with 20 bases between them. The full variable domain, with the rest looked up from reference TRBV5-1 and TRBJ2-1, is KAGVTQTPRYLIKTRGQQVTLSCSPISGHRSVSWYQQTPGQGLQFLFEYFSETQRNKGNFPGRFSGRQFSNSRSEMNVSTLELGDSALYLCASSSPQGAGPNEQFFGPGTRLTVL.

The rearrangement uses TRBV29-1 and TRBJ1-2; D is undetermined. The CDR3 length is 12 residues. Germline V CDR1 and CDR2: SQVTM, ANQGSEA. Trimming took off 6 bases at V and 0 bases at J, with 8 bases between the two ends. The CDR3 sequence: CSVHSANYGYTF. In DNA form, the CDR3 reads TGCAGCGTCCATTCGGCTAACTATGGCTACACCTTC.

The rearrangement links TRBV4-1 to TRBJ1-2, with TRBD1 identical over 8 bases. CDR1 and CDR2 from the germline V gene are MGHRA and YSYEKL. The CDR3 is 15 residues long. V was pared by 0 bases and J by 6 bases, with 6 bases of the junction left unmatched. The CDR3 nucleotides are TGCGCCAGCAGCCAAGAGTTGGGGACAGGTGATGGCTACACCTTC. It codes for CASSQELGTGDGYTF.

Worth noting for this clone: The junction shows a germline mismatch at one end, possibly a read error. The CDR3 nucleotides read TGTGCCAGCAGTGACTCCCGACAGGGTAACTATGGCTACACCTTC. Its protein is CASSDSRQGNYGYTF. The rearrangement links TRBV6-5 to TRBJ1-2, with 7 nucleotides matching TRBD1. The germline V gene has CDR1 MNHEY and CDR2 SVGAGI. The CDR3 has 15 residues.

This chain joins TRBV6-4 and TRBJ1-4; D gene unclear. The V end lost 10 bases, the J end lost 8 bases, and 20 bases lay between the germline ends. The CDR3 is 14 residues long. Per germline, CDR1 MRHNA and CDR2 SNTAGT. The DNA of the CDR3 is TGTGCCATCGTTAAAGGCGGCAATGGGGAAAAACTGTTTTTT. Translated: CAIVKGGNGEKLFF.

The CDR3 reads CASSLLREVYF. Here the CDR3 DNA reads TGTGCCAGCAGCTTACTTCGGGAAGTGTACTTC. The chain links TRBV7-2 to TRBJ2-7, with a tentative D call TRBD2 (5 bases). The CDR3 runs to 11 residues. Trimming left V 2 bases short and J 12 bases short, with 11 bases between. The germline V gene has CDR1 SGHTA and CDR2 FQGNSA.

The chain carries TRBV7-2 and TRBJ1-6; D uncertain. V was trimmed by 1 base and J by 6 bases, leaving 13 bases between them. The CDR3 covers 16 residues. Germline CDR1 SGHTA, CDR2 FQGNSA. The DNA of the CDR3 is TGTGCCAGCAGCTTAGATAGAGGCCCCATTAATTCACCCCTCCACTTT. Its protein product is CASSLDRGPINSPLHF.

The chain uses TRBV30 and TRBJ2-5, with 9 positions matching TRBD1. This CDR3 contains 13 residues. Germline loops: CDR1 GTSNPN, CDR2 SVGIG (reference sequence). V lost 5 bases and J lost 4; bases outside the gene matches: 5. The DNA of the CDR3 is TGTGCCTGGTCTTACAGGGGGCGAGAGACCCAGTACTTC. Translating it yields CAWSYRGRETQYF.

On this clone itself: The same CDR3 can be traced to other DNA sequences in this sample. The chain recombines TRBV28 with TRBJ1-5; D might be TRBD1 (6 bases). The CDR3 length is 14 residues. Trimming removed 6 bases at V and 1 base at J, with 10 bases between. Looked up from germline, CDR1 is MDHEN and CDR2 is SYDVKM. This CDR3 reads CASSLDRSNQPQHF. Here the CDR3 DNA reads TGTGCCAGCAGCTTGGACAGAAGCAATCAGCCCCAGCATTTT. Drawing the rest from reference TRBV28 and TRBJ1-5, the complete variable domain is DVKVTQSSRYLVKRTGEKVFLECVQDMDHENMFWYRQDPGLGLRLIYFSYDVKMKEKGDIPEGYSVSREKKERFSLILESASTNQTSMYLCASSLDRSNQPQHFGDGTRLSIL.

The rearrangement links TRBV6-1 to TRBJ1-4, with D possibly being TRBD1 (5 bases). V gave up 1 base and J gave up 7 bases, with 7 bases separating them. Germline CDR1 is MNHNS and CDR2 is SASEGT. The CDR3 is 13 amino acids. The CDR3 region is CASSEVQGEKLFF. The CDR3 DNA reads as TGTGCCAGCAGTGAAGTCCAGGGTGAAAAACTGTTTTTT.

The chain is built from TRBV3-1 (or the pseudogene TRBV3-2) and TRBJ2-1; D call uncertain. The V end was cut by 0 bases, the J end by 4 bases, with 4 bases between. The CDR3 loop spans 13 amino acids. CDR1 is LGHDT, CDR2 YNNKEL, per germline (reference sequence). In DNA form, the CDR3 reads TGTGCCAGCAGCCAAGATCGGTACAATGAGCAGTTCTTC. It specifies CASSQDRYNEQFF.

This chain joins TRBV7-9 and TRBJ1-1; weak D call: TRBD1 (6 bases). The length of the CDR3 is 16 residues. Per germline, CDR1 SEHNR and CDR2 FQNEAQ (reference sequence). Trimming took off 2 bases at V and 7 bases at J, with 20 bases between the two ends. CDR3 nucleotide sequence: TGTGCCAGCAGCTTAAGAGGGTTTGTGGGGGCCCTTGAAGCTTTCTTT. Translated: CASSLRGFVGALEAFF.

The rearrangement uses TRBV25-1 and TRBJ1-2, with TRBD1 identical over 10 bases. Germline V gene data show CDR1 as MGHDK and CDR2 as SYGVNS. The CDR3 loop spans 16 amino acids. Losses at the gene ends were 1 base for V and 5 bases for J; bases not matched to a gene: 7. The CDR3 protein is CASSEFGTGDRYGYTF. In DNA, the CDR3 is TGTGCCAGCAGTGAATTTGGGACAGGGGATCGGTATGGCTACACCTTC.

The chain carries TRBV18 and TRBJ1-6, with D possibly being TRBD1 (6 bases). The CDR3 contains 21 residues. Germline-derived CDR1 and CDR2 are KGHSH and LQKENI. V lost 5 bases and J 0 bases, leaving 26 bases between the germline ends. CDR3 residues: CASSSLPLTGSVGSYNSPLHF. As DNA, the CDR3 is TGTGCCAGCTCATCACTCCCCTTAACAGGGTCAGTCGGCTCCTATAATTCACCCCTCCACTTT. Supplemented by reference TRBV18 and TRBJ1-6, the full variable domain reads NAGVMQNPRHLVRRRGQEARLRCSPMKGHSHVYWYRQLPEEGLKFMVYLQKENIIDESGMPKERFSAEFPKEGPSILRIQQVVRGDSAAYFCASSSLPLTGSVGSYNSPLHFGNGTRLTVT.

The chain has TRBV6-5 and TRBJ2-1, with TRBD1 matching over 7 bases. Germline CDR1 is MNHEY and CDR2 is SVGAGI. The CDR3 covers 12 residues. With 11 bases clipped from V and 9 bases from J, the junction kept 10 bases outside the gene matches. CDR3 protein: CAGSTGIGEQFF. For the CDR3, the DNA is TGTGCCGGGTCGACAGGGATCGGTGAGCAGTTCTTC.

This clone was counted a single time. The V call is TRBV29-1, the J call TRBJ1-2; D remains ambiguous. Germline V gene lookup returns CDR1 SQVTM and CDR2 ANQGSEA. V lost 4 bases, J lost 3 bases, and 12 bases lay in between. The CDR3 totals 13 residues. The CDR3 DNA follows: TGCAGCGTTGGAGCTGGTTTTTACTATGGCTACACCTTC. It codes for CSVGAGFYYGYTF.

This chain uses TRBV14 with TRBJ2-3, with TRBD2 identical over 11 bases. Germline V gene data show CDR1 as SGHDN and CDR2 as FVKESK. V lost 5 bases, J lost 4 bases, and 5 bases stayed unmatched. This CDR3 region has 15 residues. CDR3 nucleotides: TGTGCCAGCAGCAATAGCGGGAGGGGGTCAGATACGCAGTATTTT. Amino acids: CASSNSGRGSDTQYF.